Shown below are 29 T cell receptor beta chains from a single sample sequenced in a study of T cell changes during pregnancy in multiple sclerosis (dated 2019 in TCRdb). The library was built by means of the immunoSEQ multiplex PCR assay. In TCRdb, the immuneACCESS table is reduced to in-frame sequences with V and J assigned. These tables do not hold every clone; where another copy was compared, an unresolved V gene accounts for under half, and the others remain unexplained. The sample includes 25,000 to 35,000 clones, with about 88% observed a single time. The ten largest clones capture about 6.9% of the sample. The sample in question was CD8+ T cells from peripheral blood mononuclear cells, obtained in the second trimester of pregnancy. The receptors shown here come from a female donor with multiple sclerosis, enrolled in a pregnancy study.

The genes are TRBV6-1 and TRBJ2-5, with D perhaps matching TRBD2 (5 bases). The CDR3 contains 14 residues. Trimming took 5 bases from V and 5 from J, leaving 15 bases between them. Germline V gene data show CDR1 as MNHNS and CDR2 as SASEGT. The CDR3 reads CASSPFSARETQYF. The DNA for the CDR3 is TGTGCCAGCAGTCCCTTTAGCGCTCGGGAGACCCAGTACTTC.

V usage is TRBV7-6 and J usage is TRBJ1-1, with D unresolved. Looked up from germline, CDR1 is SGHVS and CDR2 is FNYEAQ. The CDR3 extends over 16 amino acids. Trimming stripped 4 bases from V and 0 bases from J, with 15 bases between. In DNA, the CDR3 is TGTGCCAGCAGCTCAGTAACAACGCTGATGAACACTGAAGCTTTCTTT. Encoded protein: CASSSVTTLMNTEAFF.

The chain carries TRBV19 and TRBJ1-2; 7 bases are shared with TRBD1. The CDR3 totals 15 residues. Germline CDR1 and CDR2: LNHDA and SQIVND (reference sequence). J was trimmed by 3 bases and V by 3 bases; bases with no gene match: 7. This chain's CDR3 is CASSIRGARDYGYTF. The DNA of the CDR3 is TGTGCCAGTAGTATCAGGGGGGCGCGGGACTATGGCTACACCTTC.

The chain employs TRBV2 and TRBJ2-7, with D possibly TRBD1 on 6 matching bases. V shed 1 base and J shed 7 bases, with 11 bases lying between them. CDR1 is SNHLY and CDR2 is FYNNEI in the germline V gene. The CDR3 contains 13 residues. Here the CDR3 DNA reads TGTGCCAGCAGTGAAGGGGACATCCAAGAGCAGTACTTC. Amino acids: CASSEGDIQEQYF.

This clone has a handful of counts. The V and J genes are TRBV6-1 and TRBJ2-7, with 9 bases aligning to TRBD2. Germline CDR1 is MNHNS and CDR2 is SASEGT. Trimming removed 2 bases from V and 0 bases from J; junction bases left unmatched: 2. The CDR3 length is 15 residues. The CDR3 protein is CASSEKAGGSYEQYF. DNA of the CDR3: TGTGCCAGCAGTGAAAAAGCGGGAGGCTCCTACGAGCAGTACTTC.

The rearrangement joins TRBV11-1 to TRBJ2-1; 9 bases map to TRBD2. The germline V gene encodes CDR1 SGHAT and CDR2 FQDESV (reference sequence). This CDR3 region has 19 residues. The J segment lost 3 bases and the V segment lost 3 bases, leaving 15 bases of the junction unmatched. The CDR3 sequence: CASSLSSTSGLVFYNEQFF. As DNA, the CDR3 is TGTGCCAGCAGCTTGTCGTCGACTAGCGGACTTGTTTTCTACAATGAGCAGTTCTTC.

The rearrangement links TRBV5-6 to TRBJ1-1; D is undetermined. V gave up 2 bases and J gave up 1 base, with 9 bases separating them. Germline V gene sequence: CDR1 SGHDT, CDR2 YYEEEE. The CDR3 covers 14 residues. CDR3 sequence: CASSLLTGNTEAFF. The CDR3 nucleotides are TGTGCCAGCAGCTTACTTACCGGGAACACTGAAGCTTTCTTT.

The chain links TRBV6-1 to TRBJ1-6, with 11 positions matching TRBD1. The CDR3 runs 17 residues. With 3 bases clipped from V and 2 bases from J, the junction kept 3 bases outside the gene matches. CDR1 and CDR2 from the germline V gene are MNHNS and SASEGT. This CDR3 is CASSDPGQGAYNSPLHF. CDR3 DNA sequence: TGTGCCAGCAGTGACCCGGGACAGGGGGCCTATAATTCACCCCTCCACTTT.

This chain uses TRBV29-1 with TRBJ1-4; no reliable D call. Germline V gives CDR1 SQVTM, CDR2 ANQGSEA. The length of the CDR3 is 12 residues. V was trimmed by 4 bases and J by 4 bases, leaving 7 bases between them. The CDR3 sequence is CSVGPLNEKLFF. CDR3 nucleotides: TGCAGCGTTGGGCCCCTTAATGAAAAACTGTTTTTT.

The rearrangement links TRBV11-3 to TRBJ2-1; D unresolved. The CDR3 length is 15 residues. The V gene lost 0 bases and the J gene lost 7 bases, with 13 bases spanning the gap. The germline CDR1 and CDR2 sequences are SGHNT and YENEEA. This chain's CDR3 is CASSLDPGPSNEQFF. Written as DNA, the CDR3 is TGTGCCAGCAGCTTAGATCCGGGTCCTTCTAATGAGCAGTTCTTC.

This sequence joins TRBV6-4 and TRBJ1-6; unclear D gene. The length of the CDR3 is 15 residues. V was pared by 3 bases and J by 9 bases, with 15 bases between. Germline V gene sequence: CDR1 MRHNA, CDR2 SNTAGT. The CDR3 region is CASSESEARSSPLHF. CDR3 DNA sequence: TGTGCCAGCAGTGAATCAGAGGCTCGGAGTTCACCCCTCCACTTT.

V is TRBV29-1 and J is TRBJ1-3; the D gene is possibly TRBD1 (5 bases). The germline gives CDR1 SQVTM, CDR2 ANQGSEA. The CDR3 covers 12 residues. V was trimmed by 4 bases and J by 4 bases, leaving 8 bases between them. The CDR3 sequence is CSVAGAGNTIYF. As DNA, the CDR3 is TGCAGCGTTGCTGGGGCCGGAAACACCATATATTTT.

This clone came up a few times. The chain couples TRBV7-9 to TRBJ2-7, with D uncertain. Deletions cut 1 base from V and 5 bases from J, with 6 bases between. The length of the CDR3 is 12 residues. Germline loops: CDR1 SEHNR, CDR2 FQNEAQ (reference sequence). For the CDR3, the DNA is TGTGCCAGCAGCTTAGGCAGTAACGAGCAGTACTTC. Translating gives CASSLGSNEQYF.

The rearrangement links TRBV30 to TRBJ1-4; weak D call: TRBD1 (6 bases). The V end was cut by 4 bases, the J end by 3 bases, with 9 bases between. Germline CDR1 reads GTSNPN; CDR2 reads SVGIG (reference sequence). CDR3 length: 13 residues. In nucleotides, the CDR3 is TGTGCCTGGAATGCAGGGGCTAATGAAAAACTGTTTTTT. Protein sequence: CAWNAGANEKLFF.

Here the CDR3 reads CASSASTGTDLHTGELFF. The CDR3 DNA follows: TGTGCCAGCAGCGCGTCGACAGGGACAGACTTGCACACCGGGGAGCTGTTTTTT. The genes are TRBV9 and TRBJ2-2; TRBD1 matches 7 bases. In germline, CDR1 is SGDLS, CDR2 YYNGEE. The V and J ends lost 3 bases and 3 bases, in that order; junction bases with no gene match: 14. There are 18 residues in the CDR3. Full variable domain (rest looked up from reference TRBV9 and TRBJ2-2): DSGVTQTPKHLITATGQRVTLRCSPRSGDLSVYWYQQSLDQGLQFLIQYYNGEERAKGNILERFSAQQFPDLHSELNLSSLELGDSALYFCASSASTGTDLHTGELFFGEGSRLTVL.

The rearrangement joins TRBV7-8 to TRBJ1-4, with 12 bases aligning to TRBD1. Germline trimming cut 6 bases from V and 4 bases from J; bases unmatched to any gene: 3. Germline V gene sequence: CDR1 SGHVS, CDR2 FQNEAQ. The CDR3 totals 15 residues. The CDR3 DNA sequence: TGTGCCAGCAGGGGACAGGGGGCTGGTAATGAAAAACTGTTTTTT. Its protein is CASRGQGAGNEKLFF.

This clone appeared once. V gene TRBV5-1 combines with J gene TRBJ2-1; TRBD2 aligns across 8 bases. Germline V gene data show CDR1 as SGHRS and CDR2 as YFSETQ. The CDR3 covers 15 residues. Unmatched junction bases numbered 9, after V lost 4 bases and J lost 6 bases. CDR3 amino acids: CASSRAAGGFNEQFF. The CDR3 DNA reads as TGCGCCAGCAGCAGAGCGGCGGGGGGATTCAATGAGCAGTTCTTC.

The V and J genes are TRBV2 and TRBJ2-2; TRBD1 agrees at 9 bases. The V and J ends lost 10 bases and 5 bases, in that order; junction bases with no gene match: 11. Germline V gene lookup returns CDR1 SNHLY and CDR2 FYNNEI. This CDR3 has 15 residues. The CDR3 DNA reads as TGTGCCACCCAATTCCGGGACAGGGATACCGGGGAGCTGTTTTTT. Translated, it gives CATQFRDRDTGELFF.

This chain joins TRBV4-3 and TRBJ1-6; TRBD1 matches 8 bases. V lost 1 base to trimming and J lost 0 bases; unmatched junction nucleotides: 8. Germline V CDR1 and CDR2: LGHNA, YSLEER. CDR3 length: 19 amino acids. This chain's CDR3 is CASSQAGTGGSSYNSPLHF. The CDR3 coding sequence is TGCGCCAGCAGCCAAGCCGGGACAGGAGGGAGCTCCTATAATTCACCCCTCCACTTT.

This chain joins TRBV9 and TRBJ2-7; tentatively, D is TRBD2 (6 bases). The CDR3 is 16 amino acids. V was trimmed by 0 bases and J by 5 bases, leaving 18 bases between them. The germline V gene encodes CDR1 SGDLS and CDR2 YYNGEE. CDR3 DNA sequence: TGTGCCAGCAGCGTAGGACGGGACTCCCTCTACGACGAGCAGTACTTC. As protein: CASSVGRDSLYDEQYF.

The chain joins TRBV7-9 to TRBJ2-7, with D perhaps matching TRBD2 (7 bases). This CDR3 has 15 amino acids. The ends were cut back, 7 bases at V and 2 bases at J, with 18 bases in the middle. The germline CDR1 and CDR2 sequences are SEHNR and FQNEAQ (reference sequence). This chain's CDR3 is CASIPPGAGAYEQYF. CDR3 DNA: TGTGCCAGCATCCCCCCGGGGGCGGGGGCCTACGAGCAGTACTTC.

V usage is TRBV6-5 and J usage is TRBJ2-2; 14 nucleotides line up with TRBD2. The CDR3 has 15 residues. Germline V gene data show CDR1 as MNHEY and CDR2 as SVGAGI. V shed 6 bases, J shed 9 bases, and the junction held 6 bases outside the gene matches. CDR3 coding DNA: TGTGCCAGCAGCACCGGGACTAGCGGGAGTCGGGAGCTGTTTTTT. Translating it yields CASSTGTSGSRELFF.

The chain has TRBV4-2 and TRBJ2-5; tentatively, D is TRBD2 (6 bases). Per the germline V gene, CDR1 is LGHNA and CDR2 is YNFKEQ. The V end was cut by 0 bases, the J end by 4 bases, with 27 bases between. The CDR3 sequence is 20 residues long. The CDR3 region is CASSQEEGGVTLGTRETQYF. CDR3 in DNA: TGTGCCAGCAGCCAAGAAGAAGGAGGGGTGACACTGGGTACACGAGAGACCCAGTACTTC.

This rearrangement joins TRBV27 to TRBJ1-2, with TRBD1 matching 9 bases. V dropped 5 bases and J dropped 4; count of bases not matched to a gene: 8. Germline V lookup: CDR1 MNHEY, CDR2 SMNVEV (reference sequence). This CDR3 has 15 amino acids. The CDR3 reads CASSQTGGVGYGYTF. Here the CDR3 DNA reads TGTGCCAGCAGTCAAACAGGGGGCGTCGGCTATGGCTACACCTTC.

The table lists this clone with a count of one. Other DNA sequences of this sample code for an identical CDR3. This sequence joins TRBV5-6 and TRBJ1-2; no reliable D call. Trimming pared 7 bases from V and 0 bases from J, leaving 13 bases between. The V gene's germline CDR1 is SGHDT and CDR2 YYEEEE. CDR3 length equals 14 residues. DNA of the CDR3: TGTGCCAGCTCGGTTGGGGAGGCTAACTATGGCTACACCTTC. This encodes CASSVGEANYGYTF.

The genes are TRBV11-1 and TRBJ2-1, with 7 bases identical to TRBD2. Unmatched junction bases numbered 14, after V lost 11 bases and J lost 7 bases. Germline CDR1 is SGHAT and CDR2 is FQDESV (reference sequence). The CDR3 covers 14 residues. CDR3 coding DNA: TGTGCCGGGGCTAGGGGAGGGCCCCCTAATGAGCAGTTCTTC. Its protein is CAGARGGPPNEQFF.

This rearrangement joins TRBV30 to TRBJ2-7; D uncertain. Trimming took 6 bases from V and 3 from J, leaving 12 bases between them. Per the germline V gene, CDR1 is GTSNPN and CDR2 is SVGIG (reference sequence). CDR3 length: 12 residues. As DNA, the CDR3 is TGTGCCTGTTCCACTCTATACTACGAGCAGTACTTC. It translates to CACSTLYYEQYF. The complete variable domain, with remaining parts taken from reference TRBV30 and TRBJ2-7, reads SQTIHQWPATLVQPVGSPLSLECTVEGTSNPNLYWYRQAAGRGLQLLFYSVGIGQISSEVPQNLSASRPQDRQFILSSKKLLLSDSGFYLCACSTLYYEQYFGPGTRLTVT.

The gene calls are TRBV11-2 and TRBJ1-6, with TRBD1 as a possible D gene (6 bases). This CDR3 has 15 residues. CDR1 and CDR2 (germline): SGHAT, FQNNGV. V gave up 4 bases and J gave up 9 bases, with 16 bases separating them. Here the CDR3 DNA reads TGTGCCAGCAGCTACCGGGGACACCCAGTTTCACCCCTCCACTTT. Translation gives CASSYRGHPVSPLHF.

The genes are TRBV10-3 and TRBJ2-2; 8 bases are a match to TRBD1. V shed 6 bases and J 6 bases; nucleotides not matched to a gene: 18. CDR1 and CDR2 from the germline V gene are ENHRY and SYGVKD. The CDR3 spans 18 residues. The CDR3 loop is CAIRPGQGPAMSAGELFF. CDR3 coding DNA: TGTGCCATCAGACCCGGACAGGGCCCTGCGATGTCGGCCGGGGAGCTGTTTTTT.